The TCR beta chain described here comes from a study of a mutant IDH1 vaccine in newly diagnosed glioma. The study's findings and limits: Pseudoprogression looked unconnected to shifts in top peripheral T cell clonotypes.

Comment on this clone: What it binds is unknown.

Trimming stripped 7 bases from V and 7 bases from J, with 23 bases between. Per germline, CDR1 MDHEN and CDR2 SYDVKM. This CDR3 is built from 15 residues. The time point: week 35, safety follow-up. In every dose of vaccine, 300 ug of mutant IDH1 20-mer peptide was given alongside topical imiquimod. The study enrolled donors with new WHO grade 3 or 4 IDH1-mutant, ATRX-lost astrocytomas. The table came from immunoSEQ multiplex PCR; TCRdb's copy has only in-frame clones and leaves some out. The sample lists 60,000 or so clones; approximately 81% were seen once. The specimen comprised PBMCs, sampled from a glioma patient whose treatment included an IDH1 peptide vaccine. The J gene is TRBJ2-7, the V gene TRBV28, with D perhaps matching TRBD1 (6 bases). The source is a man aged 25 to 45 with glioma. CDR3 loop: CASNRGGLRAREQYF. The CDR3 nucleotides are TGTGCCAGCAATAGAGGGGGTCTTCGGGCTAGGGAGCAGTACTTC.